The 6 T cell receptor beta chains below were found in one sample sequenced in a study of control samples from healthy donors and cancer patients. Generated by immunoSEQ multiplex PCR, the TCRdb table keeps only in-frame clones and is missing some. Here the sample spans some 120,000 clones, more than 75% being singletons. Sequenced sample: blood. Source of these receptors: a man in his sixties in good health.

V gene TRBV9 combines with J gene TRBJ1-4, with 8 bases identical to TRBD1. The V gene's germline CDR1 is SGDLS and CDR2 YYNGEE. V trimming: 3 bases; J trimming: 8 bases; junction bases outside the gene matches: 6. The CDR3 runs 14 residues. CDR3 in amino acids: CASSARTGQEKLFF. The DNA for the CDR3 is TGTGCCAGCAGCGCCCGGACAGGGCAGGAAAAACTGTTTTTT.

The rearrangement joins TRBV12-3 or TRBV12-4 to TRBJ1-1; tentative D call: TRBD1 (5 bases). V dropped 7 bases and J dropped 5 bases, with 14 bases sitting between them. The CDR3 sequence is 13 residues long. The CDR3 is CASIPAWGTEAFF. The CDR3 nucleotides are TGTGCCAGCATTCCCGCATGGGGGACTGAAGCTTTCTTT.

The V and J genes are TRBV6-1 and TRBJ2-1; D is undetermined. Germline V gene lookup returns CDR1 MNHNS and CDR2 SASEGT. There are 13 residues in the CDR3. Trimming left V 0 bases short and J 9 bases short, with 9 bases between. CDR3 bases: TGTGCCAGCAGTGAAGCGCCAGTACGTGAGCAGTTCTTC. This encodes CASSEAPVREQFF.

The chain combines TRBV6-5 with TRBJ2-2, with 7 bases lining up with TRBD1. Germline CDR1 is MNHEY and CDR2 is SVGAGI. J was trimmed by 5 bases and V by 3 bases; bases with no gene match: 3. This CDR3 has 14 amino acids. The CDR3 coding sequence is TGTGCCAGCAGTTATACGACAGGGACCGGGGAGCTGTTTTTT. This codes for CASSYTTGTGELFF.

V usage is TRBV5-1 and J usage is TRBJ1-5, with 7 bases fitting TRBD1. The CDR3 runs 13 residues. Losses at the gene ends were 2 bases for V and 15 bases for J; bases not matched to a gene: 11. Germline CDR1 reads SGHRS; CDR2 reads YFSETQ. Here the CDR3 DNA reads TGCGCCAGCAGCTTATACCCGGGACAGCAGGGGCATTTT. This codes for CASSLYPGQQGHF.

This chain connects TRBV5-1 to TRBJ2-7; D ambiguous. The CDR3 contains 13 residues. Trimming cost V 4 bases and J 4 bases, with 12 bases left between them. Germline V CDR1 and CDR2: SGHRS, YFSETQ. CDR3 region: CASSPEIGYEQYF. Written as DNA, the CDR3 is TGCGCCAGCAGCCCCGAAATCGGTTACGAGCAGTACTTC.